This T cell receptor (beta chain) stems from a study of CD8 T cells in Susac syndrome. Study-level findings and limits: Only a relatively small number of individuals were included in the TCR sequencing and HLA analysis.

A quantity of about 0.5 to 1 ug RNA underwent reverse transcription using random hexamers. It was immunoSEQ multiplex PCR that amplified TCR beta CDR3 across 54 Vbeta and 13 Jbeta. TCRdb passed the immunoSEQ multiplex PCR reads through MiXCR, listing each CDR3 protein once. The repertoire has 150,000 or so distinct CDR3 sequences, around 96% of them found once; the top ten carry over 0.12%. Concerning this clonotype: Its target is unknown.

CD8+ and CD4+ T cells from blood underwent TCR beta sequencing. Bulk CD8+ and CD4+ cells came from magnetic negative isolation; CD8+ TEMRA by FACS. The origin of this receptor is a human donor in good health. Sequencing was performed on CD4+ T cells from PBMCs.

Here the CDR3 DNA reads TGTGCCAGCTCACCACCGAGGACGTCCGGGTGGGAGCAGTACTTC. This gives the protein CASSPPRTSGWEQYF. This chain joins TRBV18 and TRBJ2-7; D unclear. CDR3 length: 15 residues. Trimming removed 0 bases from V and 7 bases from J, with 16 bases in between. Per the germline V gene, CDR1 is KGHSH and CDR2 is LQKENI. Combining the CDR3 with reference TRBV18 and TRBJ2-7 gives the whole variable domain NAGVMQNPRHLVRRRGQEARLRCSPMKGHSHVYWYRQLPEEGLKFMVYLQKENIIDESGMPKERFSAEFPKEGPSILRIQQVVRGDSAAYFCASSPPRTSGWEQYFGPGTRLTVT.